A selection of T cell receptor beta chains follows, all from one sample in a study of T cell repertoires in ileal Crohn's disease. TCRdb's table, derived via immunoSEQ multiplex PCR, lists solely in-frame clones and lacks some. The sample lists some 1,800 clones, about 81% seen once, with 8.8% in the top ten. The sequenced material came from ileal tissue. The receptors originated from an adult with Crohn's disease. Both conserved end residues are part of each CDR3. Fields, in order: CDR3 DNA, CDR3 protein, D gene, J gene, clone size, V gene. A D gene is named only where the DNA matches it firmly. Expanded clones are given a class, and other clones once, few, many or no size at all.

TGTGCCGGGGCCAGGGAAGCAGAGACCCAGTACTTC	CAGAREAETQYF	NA	TRBJ2-5	NA	TRBV5-4
TGTGCCAGCAGCCTCGGGATGACATTGGCCTACGAGCAGTACTTC	CASSLGMTLAYEQYF	NA	TRBJ2-7	NA	TRBV5-5
TGTGCCTGGAGTCCAGCGGACCAAGATACGCAGTATTTT	CAWSPADQDTQYF	NA	TRBJ2-3	few	TRBV30
TGTGCCAGCAGTGCCTGGGGTGCGGGGAATAGCAATCAGCCCCAGCATTTT	CASSAWGAGNSNQPQHF	NA	TRBJ1-5	NA	TRBV28
TGTGCCTGGACCCCAGGCAGGGTAGCGGGGGTCGGGGAGCTGTTTTTT	CAWTPGRVAGVGELFF	TRBD2	TRBJ2-2	NA	TRBV30
TGTGCCAGCAGTTTAGTAGCCCCGACCGAATTCTACACTGAAGCTTTCTTT	CASSLVAPTEFYTEAFF	NA	TRBJ1-1	NA	TRBV27
TGTGCCAGCAGTTACAGGCGGGGGGGCTTCTACGAGCAGTACTTC	CASSYRRGGFYEQYF	TRBD2	TRBJ2-7	NA	TRBV6-5
TGCAGCGTTCTGACAGGGAACACAGATACGCAGTATTTT	CSVLTGNTDTQYF	TRBD1	TRBJ2-3	NA	TRBV29-1
TGTGCCAGCAGTGCTAGAACAGGGCCCCTCTCTGGAAACACCATATATTTT	CASSARTGPLSGNTIYF	NA	TRBJ1-3	few	TRBV2
TGTGCCAGCAGCTTAGATTACGGGGGGCAGGTTGAGCAGTTCTTC	CASSLDYGGQVEQFF	NA	TRBJ2-1	NA	TRBV11-2
TGTGCCTGGAGTGTAGACCGGACAGGGGTAATTTCACCCCTCCACTTT	CAWSVDRTGVISPLHF	TRBD1	TRBJ1-6	NA	TRBV30
TGTGCCAGCAGTTACCCGACAGGGGGCCATGAAAAACTGTTTTTT	CASSYPTGGHEKLFF	TRBD1	TRBJ1-4	NA	TRBV6-6
TGTGCCAGCTCACTTCAGAAGGAGGAAGCTTTCTTT	CASSLQKEEAFF	NA	TRBJ1-1	NA	TRBV18
TGTGCCAGCACTCAAGGGGGCCTCGGCGCCTATGGCTACACCTTC	CASTQGGLGAYGYTF	TRBD1	TRBJ1-2	NA	TRBV5-4
TGTGCCAGCAGCTTGACTAGCGTAGAGGCCGGGGAGCTGTTTTTT	CASSLTSVEAGELFF	TRBD2	TRBJ2-2	NA	TRBV5-5
TGTGCCAGCAGCCAAGTTCTGGGAGGTACCGGGGAGCTGTTTTTT	CASSQVLGGTGELFF	NA	TRBJ2-2	NA	TRBV14
TGTGCCAGCAGCTTCGGGGTCCGGGAGACCCAGTACTTC	CASSFGVRETQYF	NA	TRBJ2-5	NA	TRBV7-2
TGTGCCAGCAGCTCAGAGGAACTAGGTTCGGGAGAGACCCAGTACTTC	CASSSEELGSGETQYF	NA	TRBJ2-5	NA	TRBV5-4